This is a list of T cell receptor beta chains from one sample in a study of low-dose radiotherapy and immunotherapy resistance in tumors. In TCRdb, the reads were re-called with MiXCR into one record per CDR3 protein. The profile covers around 79,000 distinct CDR3 sequences, with around 18% appearing a single time and 4.5% to 7.5% taken by the ten largest. The sequenced sample was PBMCs, obtained before treatment. The receptors come from a male donor with prostate cancer. CDR3s include the opening cysteine and the closing phenylalanine or tryptophan. Clone size is shown for a subset of rows, as once, few, many or a class of expanded clone.

>TRBJ2-3|TRBV6-2/TRBV6-3|many|15
CASRPTGGSTDTQYF
>TRBJ1-2|TRBV7-9|many|12
CASSLGQAGYTF
>TRBJ2-3|TRBV11-3|many|15
CASSTRTGETDTQYF
>TRBJ2-7|TRBV5-6|many|16
CASSLSLATQVHEQYF
>TRBJ2-5|TRBV28|medium-sized|15
CASNPSRGAGETQYF
>TRBJ2-1|TRBV20-1|many|16
CSAFPRTGLSYNEQFF
>TRBJ2-3|TRBV5-1|many|16
CASSLEGLAGGDTQYF
>TRBJ2-1|TRBV24-1|many|17
CATSDQGTSGSYNEQFF
>TRBJ2-7|TRBV24-1|many|17
CATSDLARTSGAYEQYF
>TRBJ2-7|TRBV20-1|many|13
CSATDRSTYEQYF
>TRBJ2-1|TRBV28|many|17
CASSLRPPGLASNEQFF
>TRBJ2-1|TRBV5-1|many|17
CASSLGPGGATYNEQFF
>TRBJ2-5|TRBV5-4|many|14
CASSLSGGEETQYF
>TRBJ2-7|TRBV6-5|many|13
CASSYATSREQYF
>TRBJ1-2|TRBV5-1|many|15
CASSDQGALSYGYTF
>TRBJ2-7|TRBV28|-|13
CASLTPGRYEQYF
>TRBJ2-1|TRBV29-1|many|15
CSVGSGRSTYNEQFF
>TRBJ1-1|TRBV7-2|many|15
CASSLGPGEVSEAFF
>TRBJ2-6|TRBV24-1|many|13
CATPLSGANVLTF
>TRBJ1-3|TRBV5-1|many|16
CASSLDSPSSGNTIYF
>TRBJ2-7|TRBV4-1|few|18
CASSQEISGRARAYEQYF
>TRBJ2-5|TRBV29-1|many|13
CSGGQGVGETQYF
>TRBJ1-1|TRBV30|few|12
CAWSWENTEAFF
>TRBJ1-5|TRBV2|many|15
CASSSPRDRDQPQHF
>TRBJ2-7|TRBV9|-|13
CDHPQVGDYEQYF
>TRBJ1-4|TRBV5-1|many|15
CASSRQQDPTEKLFF
>TRBJ1-6|TRBV2|-|13
CASSDTGDSPLHF
>TRBJ2-2|TRBV30|many|14
CAWLPTSGIGELFF
>TRBJ1-6|TRBV4-2|many|17
CASSSRDPVRSSSPLHF
>TRBJ2-7|TRBV11-2|many|14
CASSQTTGGYEQYF
>TRBJ2-5|TRBV4-1|many|15
CASSQRDLGGETQYF
>TRBJ1-5|TRBV29-1|-|13
CSVRFRVGQPQHF
>TRBJ2-5|TRBV11-3|-|15
CASSLGTSAQETQYF
>TRBJ2-3|TRBV6-6|-|15
CASLGLAASTDTQYF
>TRBJ2-7|TRBV9|few|15
CASSSSVGQNYEQYF
>TRBJ2-2|TRBV27|many|16
CASSLSLRTGTGELFF
>TRBJ1-5|TRBV7-2|-|13
CASSAYSNQPQHF